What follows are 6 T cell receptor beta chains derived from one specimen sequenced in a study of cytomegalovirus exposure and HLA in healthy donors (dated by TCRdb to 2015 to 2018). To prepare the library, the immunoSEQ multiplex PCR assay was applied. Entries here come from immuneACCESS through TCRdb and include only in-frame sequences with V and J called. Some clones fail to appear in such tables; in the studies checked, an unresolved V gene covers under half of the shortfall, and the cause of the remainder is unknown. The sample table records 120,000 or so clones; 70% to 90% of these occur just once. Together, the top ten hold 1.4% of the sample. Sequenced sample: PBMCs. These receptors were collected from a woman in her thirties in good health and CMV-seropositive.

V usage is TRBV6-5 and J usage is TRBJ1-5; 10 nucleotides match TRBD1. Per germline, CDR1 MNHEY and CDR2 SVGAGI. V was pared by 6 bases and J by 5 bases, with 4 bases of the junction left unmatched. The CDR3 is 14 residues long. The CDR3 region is CASSRDRGYQPQHF. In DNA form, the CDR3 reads TGTGCCAGCAGCCGGGACAGGGGATATCAGCCCCAGCATTTT.

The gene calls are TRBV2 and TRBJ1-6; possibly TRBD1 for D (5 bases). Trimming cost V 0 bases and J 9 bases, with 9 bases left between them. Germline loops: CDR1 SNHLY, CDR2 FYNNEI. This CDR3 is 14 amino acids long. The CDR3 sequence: CASSEARRGSPLHF. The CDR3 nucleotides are TGTGCCAGCAGTGAAGCGCGGAGGGGTTCACCCCTCCACTTT. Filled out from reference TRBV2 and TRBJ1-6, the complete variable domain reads EPEVTQTPSHQVTQMGQEVILRCVPISNHLYFYWYRQILGQKVEFLVSFYNNEISEKSEIFDDQFSVERPDGSNFTLKIRSTKLEDSAMYFCASSEARRGSPLHFGNGTRLTVT.

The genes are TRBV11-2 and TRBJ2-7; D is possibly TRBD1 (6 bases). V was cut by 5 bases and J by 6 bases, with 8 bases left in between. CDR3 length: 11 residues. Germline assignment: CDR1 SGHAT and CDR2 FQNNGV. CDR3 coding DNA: TGTGCCAGCAGCCAAGGGGGCGAGCAGTACTTC. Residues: CASSQGGEQYF.

CDR3 region: CASSLRRDSGRSADTQYF. The CDR3, as DNA: TGTGCCAGCAGTTTACGTCGGGATAGCGGGAGGAGCGCAGATACGCAGTATTTT. This rearrangement joins TRBV28 to TRBJ2-3; 10 bases map to TRBD2. The CDR3 loop spans 18 amino acids. Losses at the gene ends were 2 bases for V and 4 bases for J; bases not matched to a gene: 12. Per the germline V gene, CDR1 is MDHEN and CDR2 is SYDVKM.

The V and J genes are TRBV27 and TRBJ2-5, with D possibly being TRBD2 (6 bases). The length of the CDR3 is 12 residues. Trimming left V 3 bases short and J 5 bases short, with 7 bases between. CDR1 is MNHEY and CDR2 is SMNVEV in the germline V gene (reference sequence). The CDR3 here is CASSFRGETQYF. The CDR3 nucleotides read TGTGCCAGCAGTTTCCGGGGGGAGACCCAGTACTTC.

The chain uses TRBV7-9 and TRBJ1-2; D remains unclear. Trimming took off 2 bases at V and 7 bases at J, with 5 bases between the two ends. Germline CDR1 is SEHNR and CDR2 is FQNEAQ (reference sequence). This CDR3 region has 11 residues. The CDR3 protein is CASSLHSGYTF. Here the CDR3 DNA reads TGTGCCAGCAGCTTACATAGTGGCTACACCTTC.